The TCR beta chain described here comes from a study of blood T cells in healthy people across ages. Primers used in a second PCR of roughly 6 to 12 cycles were a sample-barcoded 5' primer and a J-beta primer mix. Via MiXCR, TCRdb re-called the 5' RACE reads, giving one row per CDR3 protein. Of roughly 500,000 distinct CDR3 sequences in the sample, 25% to 30% are singletons; the top ten hold around a sixth. Germline-derived CDR1 and CDR2 are SGHDT and YYEEEE. The CDR3 extends over 15 amino acids. V shed 1 base and J 6 bases; nucleotides not matched to a gene: 5. The table lists this clonotype with many counts. Its antigen is still unknown. Total RNA was isolated from each sample in quantities of at least 5 micrograms. Study-wide results and caveats: The recorded TCR beta diversity per million T cells decreased in a roughly linear manner with age.

The chain combines TRBV5-6 with TRBJ2-4; 9 bases agree with TRBD1. The origin of this receptor is a woman in her sixties or seventies in good health. Sequencing was done on a sample of blood. The CDR3 DNA reads as TGTGCCAGCAGCTTGCCCGGACAGGGGAGAAACATTCAGTACTTC. This gives the protein CASSLPGQGRNIQYF. Full variable domain (outside the CDR3, taken from reference TRBV5-6 and TRBJ2-4): DAGVTQSPTHLIKTRGQQVTLRCSPKSGHDTVSWYQQALGQGPQFIFQYYEEEERQRGNFPDRFSGHQFPNYSSELNVNALLLGDSALYLCASSLPGQGRNIQYFGAGTRLSVL.